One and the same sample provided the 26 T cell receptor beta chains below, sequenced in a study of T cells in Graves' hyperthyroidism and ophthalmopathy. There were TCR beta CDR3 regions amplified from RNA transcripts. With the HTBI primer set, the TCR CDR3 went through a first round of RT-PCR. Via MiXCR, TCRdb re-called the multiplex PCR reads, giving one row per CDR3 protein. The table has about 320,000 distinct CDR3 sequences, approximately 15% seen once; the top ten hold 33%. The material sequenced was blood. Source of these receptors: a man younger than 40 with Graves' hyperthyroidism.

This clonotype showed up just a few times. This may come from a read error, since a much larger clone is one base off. This chain's CDR3 is CASSGAVLGQGAEAFF. CDR3 coding DNA: TGTGCCAGCAGTGGAGCCGTCCTGGGACAGGGGGCTGAAGCTTTCTTT. The chain carries TRBV2 and TRBJ1-1, with TRBD1 matching over 11 bases. The CDR3 is made up of 16 amino acids. V lost 4 bases and J lost 6; bases outside the gene matches: 10. CDR1 SNHLY and CDR2 FYNNEI come from the germline V gene.

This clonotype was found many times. The CDR3 here is CASSIVAGANEQYF. CDR3 coding DNA: TGTGCCAGTAGTATCGTGGCGGGAGCAAACGAGCAGTACTTC. The chain recombines TRBV19 with TRBJ2-7; 7 bases line up with TRBD2. After removal of 3 bases from V and 5 bases from J, the junction contained 7 bases not matched to a gene. The CDR3 consists of 14 residues. Germline V gives CDR1 LNHDA, CDR2 SQIVND (reference sequence). The complete variable domain, with remaining parts taken from reference TRBV19 and TRBJ2-7, reads DGGITQSPKYLFRKEGQNVTLSCEQNLNHDAMYWYRQDPGQGLRLIYYSQIVNDFQKGDIAEGYSVSREKKESFPLTVTSAQKNPTAFYLCASSIVAGANEQYFGPGTRLTVT.

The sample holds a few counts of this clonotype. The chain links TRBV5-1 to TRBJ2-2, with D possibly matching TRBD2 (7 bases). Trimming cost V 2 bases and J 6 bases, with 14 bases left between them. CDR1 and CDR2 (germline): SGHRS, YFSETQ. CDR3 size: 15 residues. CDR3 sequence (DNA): TGCGCCAGCAGCTTAGGGGGAGGGCCGTCCGGGGAGCTGTTTTTT. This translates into CASSLGGGPSGELFF.

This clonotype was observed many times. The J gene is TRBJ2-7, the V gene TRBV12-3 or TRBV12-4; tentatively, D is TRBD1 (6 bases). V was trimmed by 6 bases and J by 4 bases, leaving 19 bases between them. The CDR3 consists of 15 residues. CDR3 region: CASSYGQPQPYEQYF. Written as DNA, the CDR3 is TGTGCCAGCAGCTATGGACAGCCCCAGCCTTACGAGCAGTACTTC.

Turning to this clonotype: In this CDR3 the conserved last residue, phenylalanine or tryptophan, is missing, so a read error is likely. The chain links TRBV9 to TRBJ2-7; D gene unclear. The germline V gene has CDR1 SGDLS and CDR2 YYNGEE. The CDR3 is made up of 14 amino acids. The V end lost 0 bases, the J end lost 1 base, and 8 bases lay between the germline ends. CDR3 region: CASSVVSTSYEQYL. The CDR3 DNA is TGTGCCAGCAGCGTAGTGTCCACTTCCTACGAGCAGTACCTC.

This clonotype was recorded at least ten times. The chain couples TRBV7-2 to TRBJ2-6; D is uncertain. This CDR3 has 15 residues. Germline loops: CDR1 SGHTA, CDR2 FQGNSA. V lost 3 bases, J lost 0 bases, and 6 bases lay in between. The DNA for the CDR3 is TGTGCCAGCAGCTTCACCAGCTCTGGGGCCAACGTCCTGACTTTC. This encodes CASSFTSSGANVLTF.

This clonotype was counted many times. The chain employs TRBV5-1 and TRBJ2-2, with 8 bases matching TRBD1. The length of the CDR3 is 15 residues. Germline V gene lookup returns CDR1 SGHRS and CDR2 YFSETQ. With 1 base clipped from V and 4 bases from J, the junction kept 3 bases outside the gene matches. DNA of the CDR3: TGCGCCAGCAGCTTGCTACAGGGGGGCACCGGGGAGCTGTTTTTT. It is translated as CASSLLQGGTGELFF. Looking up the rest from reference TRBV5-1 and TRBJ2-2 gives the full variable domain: KAGVTQTPRYLIKTRGQQVTLSCSPISGHRSVSWYQQTPGQGLQFLFEYFSETQRNKGNFPGRFSGRQFSNSRSEMNVSTLELGDSALYLCASSLLQGGTGELFFGEGSRLTVL.

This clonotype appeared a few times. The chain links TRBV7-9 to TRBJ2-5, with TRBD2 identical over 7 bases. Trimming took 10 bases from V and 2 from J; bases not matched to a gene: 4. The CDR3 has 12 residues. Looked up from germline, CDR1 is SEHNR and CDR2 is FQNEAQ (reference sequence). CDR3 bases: TGTGCCATACCGCGGGGGCAAGAGACCCAGTACTTC. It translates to CAIPRGQETQYF.

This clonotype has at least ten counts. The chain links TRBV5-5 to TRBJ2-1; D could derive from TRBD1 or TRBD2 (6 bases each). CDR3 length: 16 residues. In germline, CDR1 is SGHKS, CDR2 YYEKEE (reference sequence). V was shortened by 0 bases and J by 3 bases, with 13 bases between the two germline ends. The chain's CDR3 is CASSLVTGAFYNEQFF. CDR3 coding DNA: TGTGCCAGCAGCTTGGTCACGGGGGCCTTCTACAATGAGCAGTTCTTC. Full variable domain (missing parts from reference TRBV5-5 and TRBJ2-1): DAGVTQSPTHLIKTRGQQVTLRCSPISGHKSVSWYQQVLGQGPQFIFQYYEKEERGRGNFPDRFSARQFPNYSSELNVNALLLGDSALYLCASSLVTGAFYNEQFFGPGTRLTVL.

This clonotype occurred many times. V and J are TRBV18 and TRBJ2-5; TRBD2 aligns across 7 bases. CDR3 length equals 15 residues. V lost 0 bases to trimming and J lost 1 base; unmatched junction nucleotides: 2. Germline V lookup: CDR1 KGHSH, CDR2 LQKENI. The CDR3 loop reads CASSPPGLPQETQYF. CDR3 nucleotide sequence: TGTGCCAGCTCACCACCGGGACTACCCCAAGAGACCCAGTACTTC.

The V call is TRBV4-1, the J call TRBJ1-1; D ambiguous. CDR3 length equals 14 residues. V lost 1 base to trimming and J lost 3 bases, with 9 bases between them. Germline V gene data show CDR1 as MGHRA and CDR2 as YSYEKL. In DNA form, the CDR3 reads TGCGCCAGCAGCCAAGGTAGACAATACACTGAAGCTTTCTTT. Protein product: CASSQGRQYTEAFF.

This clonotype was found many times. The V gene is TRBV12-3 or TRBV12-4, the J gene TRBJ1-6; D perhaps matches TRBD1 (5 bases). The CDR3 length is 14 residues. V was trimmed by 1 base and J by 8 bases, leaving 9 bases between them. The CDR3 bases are TGTGCCAGCAGTTTAGAGGCAGGGTATTCACCCCTCCACTTT. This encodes CASSLEAGYSPLHF.

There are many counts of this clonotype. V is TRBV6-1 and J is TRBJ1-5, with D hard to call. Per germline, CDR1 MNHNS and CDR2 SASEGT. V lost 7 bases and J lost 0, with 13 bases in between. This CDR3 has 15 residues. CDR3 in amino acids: CASKRGTYSNQPQHF. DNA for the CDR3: TGTGCCAGCAAACGAGGAACTTATAGCAATCAGCCCCAGCATTTT.

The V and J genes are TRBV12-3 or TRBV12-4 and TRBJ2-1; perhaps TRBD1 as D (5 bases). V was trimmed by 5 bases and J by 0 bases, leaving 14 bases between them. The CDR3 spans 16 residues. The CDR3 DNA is TGTGCCAGCAGTCGTGGCAGGGCGAGCTCCTACAATGAGCAGTTCTTC. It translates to CASSRGRASSYNEQFF.

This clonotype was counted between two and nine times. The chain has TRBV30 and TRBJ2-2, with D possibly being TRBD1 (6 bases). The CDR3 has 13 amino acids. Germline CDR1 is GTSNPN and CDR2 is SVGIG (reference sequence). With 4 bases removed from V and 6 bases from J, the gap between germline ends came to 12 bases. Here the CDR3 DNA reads TGTGCCTGGACAACAGGGTTTTCCGGGGAGCTGTTTTTT. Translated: CAWTTGFSGELFF.

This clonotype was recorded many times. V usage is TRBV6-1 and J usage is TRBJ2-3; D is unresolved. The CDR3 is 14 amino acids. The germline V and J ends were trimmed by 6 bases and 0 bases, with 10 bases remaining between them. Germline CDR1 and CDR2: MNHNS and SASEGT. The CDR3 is CASSVRASTDTQYF. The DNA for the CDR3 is TGTGCCAGCAGCGTGAGAGCTAGCACAGATACGCAGTATTTT.

The CDR3 DNA reads TGTGCCAGCAGTGAGTCAGTCGCAATATATCAGCCCCAGCATTTT. It specifies CASSESVAIYQPQHF. The chain employs TRBV13 and TRBJ1-5; no clear D. V lost 6 bases to trimming and J lost 5 bases, with 17 bases between them. The germline CDR1 and CDR2 sequences are PRHDT and FYEKMQ (reference sequence). The CDR3 is made up of 15 amino acids.

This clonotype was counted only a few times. CDR3 DNA sequence: TGTGCCAGCAGCTTAATGGGTGCTGGAAACACCATATATTTT. Protein sequence: CASSLMGAGNTIYF. The chain links TRBV11-2 to TRBJ1-3; D remains ambiguous. Germline V lookup: CDR1 SGHAT, CDR2 FQNNGV. The CDR3 is 14 residues long. V was cut by 2 bases and J by 2 bases, with 7 bases left in between.

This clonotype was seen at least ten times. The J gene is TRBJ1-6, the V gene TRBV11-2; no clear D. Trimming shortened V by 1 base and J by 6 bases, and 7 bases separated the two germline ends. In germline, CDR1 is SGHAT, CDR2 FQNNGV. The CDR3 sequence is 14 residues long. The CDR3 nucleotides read TGTGCCAGCAGCTTAGGTCTGATTAATTCACCCCTCCACTTT. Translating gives CASSLGLINSPLHF.

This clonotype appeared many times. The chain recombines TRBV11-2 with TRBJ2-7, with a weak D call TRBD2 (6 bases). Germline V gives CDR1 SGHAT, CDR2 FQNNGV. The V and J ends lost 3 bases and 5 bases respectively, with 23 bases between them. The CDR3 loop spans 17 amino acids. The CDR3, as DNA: TGTGCCAGCAGCTTGATATCCGGGAGCTTTTCTCTCGACGAGCAGTACTTC. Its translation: CASSLISGSFSLDEQYF.

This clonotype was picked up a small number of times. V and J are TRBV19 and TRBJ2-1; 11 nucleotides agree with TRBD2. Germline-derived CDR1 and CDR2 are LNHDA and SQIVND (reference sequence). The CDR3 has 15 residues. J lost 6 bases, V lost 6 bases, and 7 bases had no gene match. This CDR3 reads CASSLLAGATNEQFF. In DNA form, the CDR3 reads TGTGCCAGTAGCCTACTAGCGGGAGCGACCAATGAGCAGTTCTTC.

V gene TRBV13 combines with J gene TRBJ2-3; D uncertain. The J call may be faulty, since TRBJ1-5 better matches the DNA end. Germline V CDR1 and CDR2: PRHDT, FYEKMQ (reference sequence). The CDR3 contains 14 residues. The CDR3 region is CASSPRVGTDTQHF. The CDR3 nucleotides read TGTGCCAGCAGCCCCCGAGTGGGCACAGATACGCAGCATTTT.

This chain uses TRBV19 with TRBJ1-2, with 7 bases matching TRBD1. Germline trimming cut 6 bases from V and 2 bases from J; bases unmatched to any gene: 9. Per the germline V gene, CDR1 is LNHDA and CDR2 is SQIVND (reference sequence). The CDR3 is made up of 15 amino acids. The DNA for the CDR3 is TGTGCCAGTAGCCCTGAGACAGGGCTCAACTATGGCTACACCTTC. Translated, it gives CASSPETGLNYGYTF.

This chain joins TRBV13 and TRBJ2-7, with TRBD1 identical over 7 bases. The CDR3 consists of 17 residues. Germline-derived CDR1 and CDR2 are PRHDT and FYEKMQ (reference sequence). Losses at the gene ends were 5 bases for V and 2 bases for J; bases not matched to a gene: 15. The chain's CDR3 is CASSQVAHRDSPYEQYF. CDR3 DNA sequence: TGTGCCAGCAGCCAAGTGGCGCACCGGGACAGCCCCTACGAGCAGTACTTC.

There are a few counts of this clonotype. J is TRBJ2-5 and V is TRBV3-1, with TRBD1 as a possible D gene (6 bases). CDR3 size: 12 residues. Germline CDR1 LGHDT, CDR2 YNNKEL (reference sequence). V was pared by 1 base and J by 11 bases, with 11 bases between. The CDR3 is CASSQVQGTQYF. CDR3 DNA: TGTGCCAGCAGCCAAGTGCAGGGGACGCAGTACTTC.

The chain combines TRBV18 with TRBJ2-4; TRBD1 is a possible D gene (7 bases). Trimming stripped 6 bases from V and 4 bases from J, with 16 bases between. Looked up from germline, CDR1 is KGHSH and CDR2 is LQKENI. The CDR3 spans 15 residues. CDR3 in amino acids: CASSLRGTEKNIQYF. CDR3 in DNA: TGTGCCAGCTCGTTGCGCGGGACAGAAAAAAACATTCAGTACTTC. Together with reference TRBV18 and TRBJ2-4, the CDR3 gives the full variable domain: NAGVMQNPRHLVRRRGQEARLRCSPMKGHSHVYWYRQLPEEGLKFMVYLQKENIIDESGMPKERFSAEFPKEGPSILRIQQVVRGDSAAYFCASSLRGTEKNIQYFGAGTRLSVL.